The clone carrying this TCR beta chain was found once. Its specificity is unknown. This specimen belongs to a study of T-cell memory formation after mild COVID-19. About the study: Largely donor-specific TCR clusters were found.

5'RACE, which relied on constant-segment primers, yielded TCR alpha and TCR beta cDNA libraries carrying sample barcodes and UMIs. TCRdb re-called the 5' RACE reads through MiXCR, storing one row per CDR3 protein. The sample includes over 150,000 distinct CDR3 sequences, about 20% seen only once; the top ten take around 23%. Study results and limitations: Certain responding clones were present in pre-infection memory, suggesting participation of cross-reactive memory. Day 15 to 85 contractors were CD4/CD8 balanced; later expanders leaned CD4+.

The material sequenced was PBMCs or a T cell subset sorted from them (not recorded which). This TCR was recovered from an adult woman who had mild COVID-19 (a few samples of this study predate the infection). Cell type and time point are not known.

As DNA, the CDR3 is TGTGCCAGCAGCCTCCTGGGGGGGCCAGATACGCAGTATTTT. Amino acid sequence: CASSLLGGPDTQYF. The chain links TRBV12-3 or TRBV12-4 to TRBJ2-3; possible D gene TRBD2, 7 bases. V lost 6 bases and J lost 4, with 14 bases in between. The CDR3 loop spans 14 amino acids.